This TCR beta chain was sequenced in a study of blood T cell repertoires in COVID-19. Study background: From the United States, Italy and Spain came samples of acute and convalescent COVID-19. PBMCs, B-cell-depleted T cells, or T cells were the source of the cDNA or gDNA that made up the material.

Participant-given clinical history determined each cohort assignment. Repertoires were generated with immunoSEQ multiplex PCR, while TCRdb's copy carries only in-frame clones and drops some. The sample yields 150,000 to 200,000 clones, more than 75% seen once. Germline loops: CDR1 MNHEY, CDR2 SVGAGI. The CDR3 covers 15 residues. J lost 6 bases, V lost 6 bases, and 8 bases had no gene match. Sequencing was performed on PBMCs or T cells enriched from blood (not recorded which). V gene TRBV6-5 combines with J gene TRBJ1-3; 10 positions match TRBD1. This receptor was identified in a woman aged 45 to 65 with acute COVID-19. The DNA for the CDR3 is TGTGCCAGCAGCCGGGACAGGGGAGCCGCAAACACCATATATTTT. Its protein is CASSRDRGAANTIYF.